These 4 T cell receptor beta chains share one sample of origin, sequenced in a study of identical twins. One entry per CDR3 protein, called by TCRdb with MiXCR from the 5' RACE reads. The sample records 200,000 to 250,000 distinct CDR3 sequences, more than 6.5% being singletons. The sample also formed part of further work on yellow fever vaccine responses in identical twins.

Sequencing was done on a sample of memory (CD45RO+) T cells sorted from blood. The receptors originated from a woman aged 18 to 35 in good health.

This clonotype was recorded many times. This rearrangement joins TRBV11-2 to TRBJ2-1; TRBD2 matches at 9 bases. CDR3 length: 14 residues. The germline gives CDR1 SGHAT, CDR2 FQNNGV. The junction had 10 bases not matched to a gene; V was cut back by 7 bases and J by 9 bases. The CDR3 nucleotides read TGTGCCAGCACTCCCGCGGGGGGGGCCGTTGAGCAGTTCTTC. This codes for CASTPAGGAVEQFF.

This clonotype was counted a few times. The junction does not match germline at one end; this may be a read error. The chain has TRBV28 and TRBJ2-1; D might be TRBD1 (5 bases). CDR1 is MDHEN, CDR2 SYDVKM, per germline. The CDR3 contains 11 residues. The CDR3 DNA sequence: TGTGCCAGCATAGGACATTATGAGCAGTTTTTC. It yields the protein CASIGHYEQFF.

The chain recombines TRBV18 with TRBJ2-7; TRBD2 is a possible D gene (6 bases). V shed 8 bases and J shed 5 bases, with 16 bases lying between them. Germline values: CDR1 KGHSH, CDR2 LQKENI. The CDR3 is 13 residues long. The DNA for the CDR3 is TGTGCCAGCCGCGGGACCCTCGGCCACGAGCAGTACTTC. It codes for CASRGTLGHEQYF.

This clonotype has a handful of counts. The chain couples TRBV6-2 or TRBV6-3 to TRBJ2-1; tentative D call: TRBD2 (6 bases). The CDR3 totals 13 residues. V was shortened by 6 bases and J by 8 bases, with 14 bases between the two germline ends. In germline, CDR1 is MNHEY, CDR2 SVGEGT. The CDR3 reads CASRDSGADEQFF. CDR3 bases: TGTGCCAGCAGGGATAGCGGTGCGGATGAGCAGTTCTTC.